Listed below are T cell receptor beta chains from one sample, sequenced in a study of T cells in Graves' hyperthyroidism and ophthalmopathy. From the multiplex PCR reads, TCRdb called clonotypes with MiXCR, one entry per CDR3 protein. The data show fewer than 750,000 distinct CDR3 sequences, with about 14% seen just once and around an eighth held by the top ten. The source material was blood. These TCRs come from a woman aged 45-65 years with Graves' ophthalmopathy. CDR3s include the opening cysteine and the closing phenylalanine or tryptophan. A D gene is named only where the DNA matches it firmly. Rows give clone size only sometimes, using once, few, many, or a class for an expanded clone.

CDR3: CASSQDGHEQFF
DNA: TGCGCCAGCAGCCAAGATGGCCATGAGCAGTTCTTC
V: TRBV4-1
D: -
J: TRBJ2-1
size: -

CDR3: CASSIPFRGWNQPQHF
DNA: TGTGCCAGTAGTATACCTTTCAGGGGGTGGAATCAGCCCCAGCATTTT
V: TRBV19
D: TRBD1
J: TRBJ1-5
size: few

CDR3: CASIPRDRGRGEAFF
DNA: TGTGCCAGCATCCCCCGGGACAGGGGGCGAGGTGAAGCTTTCTTT
V: TRBV6-1
D: TRBD1
J: TRBJ1-1
size: many

CDR3: CASSRTGVFYEQYF
DNA: TGTGCCAGCAGCCGGACAGGGGTCTTCTACGAGCAGTACTTC
V: TRBV3-1
D: TRBD1
J: TRBJ2-7
size: many

CDR3: CASSLHSSYEQYF
DNA: TGTGCCAGCAGTTTACACAGCTCCTACGAGCAGTACTTC
V: TRBV27
D: -
J: TRBJ2-7
size: many

CDR3: CASSSLAASFGNEQFF
DNA: TGTGCCAGCAGCTCGCTAGCGGCCTCATTTGGCAATGAGCAGTTCTTC
V: TRBV7-9
D: TRBD2
J: TRBJ2-1
size: few

CDR3: CSVELEPPPYEQYF
DNA: TGCAGCGTTGAACTAGAGCCTCCGCCCTACGAGCAGTACTTC
V: TRBV29-1
D: -
J: TRBJ2-7
size: -

CDR3: CASSPDTNSNQPQHF
DNA: TGCGCCAGCAGCCCAGACACTAACAGCAATCAGCCCCAGCATTTT
V: TRBV5-1
D: -
J: TRBJ1-5
size: many

CDR3: CSASGRPGVETQYF
DNA: TGCAGTGCTAGTGGGCGGCCGGGTGTCGAGACCCAGTACTTC
V: TRBV20-1
D: -
J: TRBJ2-5
size: many

CDR3: CASSYPMETQYF
DNA: TGTGCCAGCAGTTACCCGATGGAGACCCAGTACTTC
V: TRBV6-2/TRBV6-3
D: -
J: TRBJ2-5
size: few

CDR3: CAISGDRVDSPLHF
DNA: TGTGCCATCAGCGGGGACAGGGTTGATTCACCCCTCCACTTT
V: TRBV10-3
D: TRBD1
J: TRBJ1-6
size: -

CDR3: CASSVGGRAHEQYF
DNA: TGTGCCAGCAGCGTAGGTGGGAGGGCCCACGAGCAGTACTTC
V: TRBV9
D: TRBD2
J: TRBJ2-7
size: few

CDR3: CAISRSAGNTEAFF
DNA: TGTGCCATCAGTCGTTCGGCAGGGAATACTGAAGCTTTCTTT
V: TRBV10-3
D: -
J: TRBJ1-1
size: -

CDR3: CASSLSDRGPREQYF
DNA: TGTGCCAGCAGTTTATCCGACAGGGGGCCGCGAGAGCAGTACTTC
V: TRBV27
D: TRBD1
J: TRBJ2-7
size: many

CDR3: CASSHPGVQPQHF
DNA: TGTGCCAGCAGCCATCCAGGGGTCCAGCCCCAGCATTTT
V: TRBV3-1
D: -
J: TRBJ1-5
size: -

CDR3: CASSLGRGLRELFF
DNA: TGTGCCAGCAGCCTTGGCAGGGGGCTGAGGGAGCTGTTTTTT
V: TRBV11-2
D: TRBD1
J: TRBJ2-2
size: -

CDR3: CATSRLDRGQRSSGNTIYF
DNA: TGTGCCACCAGCAGACTAGACAGGGGGCAGCGGTCCTCTGGAAACACCATATATTTT
V: TRBV15
D: TRBD1
J: TRBJ1-3
size: few

CDR3: CASSLTSDYYEQYF
DNA: TGTGCCAGCAGTTTGACTAGCGATTACTACGAGCAGTACTTC
V: TRBV6-5
D: TRBD2
J: TRBJ2-7
size: -

CDR3: CASSPISDPVSGELFF
DNA: TGTGCCAGCAGCCCTATTAGTGACCCTGTATCCGGGGAGCTGTTTTTT
V: TRBV11-2
D: -
J: TRBJ2-2
size: many

CDR3: CSVLTRHTEAFF
DNA: TGCAGCGTTCTGACACGGCACACTGAAGCTTTCTTT
V: TRBV29-1
D: -
J: TRBJ1-1
size: many

CDR3: CATSRDLGFSYEQYF
DNA: TGTGCCACCAGCAGAGATCTGGGATTCTCCTACGAGCAGTACTTC
V: TRBV15
D: -
J: TRBJ2-7
size: many

CDR3: CASSYRPDSEAFF
DNA: TGTGCCAGCAGTTACCGTCCGGACAGTGAAGCTTTCTTT
V: TRBV6-5
D: -
J: TRBJ1-1
size: many

CDR3: CSAHRAASGKSEQYF
DNA: TGCAGTGCCCACCGGGCGGCTAGCGGGAAGAGCGAGCAGTACTTC
V: TRBV20-1
D: TRBD2
J: TRBJ2-7
size: many

CDR3: CASSSWTGSIYNEQFF
DNA: TGTGCCAGCAGTTCCTGGACAGGGTCGATTTACAATGAGCAGTTCTTC
V: TRBV28
D: TRBD1
J: TRBJ2-1
size: many

CDR3: CASSLDLSGGRLQSFEAFF
DNA: TGTGCCAGCAGTTTAGATCTGTCGGGGGGCAGACTACAGAGCTTTGAAGCTTTCTTT
V: TRBV28
D: -
J: TRBJ1-1
size: many

CDR3: CASRGLAEVPGDEQFF
DNA: TGTGCCAGCAGGGGACTAGCGGAAGTACCAGGCGATGAGCAGTTCTTC
V: TRBV6-1
D: TRBD2
J: TRBJ2-1
size: -

CDR3: CASGLGNAYEQYF
DNA: TGTGCTAGTGGTTTGGGTAACGCCTACGAGCAGTACTTC
V: TRBV12-5
D: -
J: TRBJ2-7
size: few